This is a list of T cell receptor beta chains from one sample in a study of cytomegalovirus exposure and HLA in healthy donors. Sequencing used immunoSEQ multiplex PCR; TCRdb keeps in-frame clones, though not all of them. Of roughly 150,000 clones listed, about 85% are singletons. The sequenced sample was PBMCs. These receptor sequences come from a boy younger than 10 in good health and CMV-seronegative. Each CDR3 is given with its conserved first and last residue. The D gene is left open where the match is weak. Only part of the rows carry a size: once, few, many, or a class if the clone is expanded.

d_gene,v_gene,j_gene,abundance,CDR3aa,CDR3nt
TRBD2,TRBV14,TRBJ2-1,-,CASSLGLGTVNEQFF,TGTGCCAGCAGCCTGGGACTAGGGACCGTCAATGAGCAGTTCTTC
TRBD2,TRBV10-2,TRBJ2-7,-,CASRGLVSYEQYF,TGCGCCAGCAGGGGACTAGTTTCCTACGAGCAGTACTTC
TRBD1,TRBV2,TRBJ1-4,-,CASSHSRGTGYTNEKLFF,TGTGCCAGCAGCCATAGTCGGGGGACAGGGTATACTAATGAAAAACTGTTTTTT
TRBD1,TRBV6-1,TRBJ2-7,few,CASSVPRTGYEQYF,TGTGCCAGCAGTGTACCCAGGACAGGCTACGAGCAGTACTTC
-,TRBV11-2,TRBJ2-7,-,CASSLDGNSYEQYF,TGTGCCAGCAGCTTAGACGGGAACTCTTACGAGCAGTACTTC
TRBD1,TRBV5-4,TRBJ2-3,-,CASSFGTGRTDTQYF,TGTGCCAGCAGCTTTGGGACAGGGAGGACAGATACGCAGTATTTT
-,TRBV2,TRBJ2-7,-,CASRTLGLARENEQYF,TGTGCCAGCAGGACCCTTGGTTTGGCTAGAGAAAACGAGCAGTACTTC
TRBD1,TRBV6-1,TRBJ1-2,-,CASSESMGTVHGYTF,TGTGCCAGCAGTGAAAGTATGGGGACAGTTCATGGCTACACCTTC
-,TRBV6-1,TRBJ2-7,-,CASHDTTKLYEQYF,TGTGCCAGCCATGACACGACCAAGCTCTACGAGCAGTACTTC
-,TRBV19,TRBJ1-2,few,CASSLRETLNYGYTF,TGTGCCAGTAGTCTCCGGGAGACCCTTAACTATGGCTACACCTTC
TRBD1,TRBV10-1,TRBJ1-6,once,CASPKGGQTKQKGNSPLHF,TGCGCCAGCCCAAAAGGGGGACAGACGAAACAAAAGGGAAATTCACCCCTCCACTTT
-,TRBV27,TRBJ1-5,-,CASSPLYSNQPQHF,TGTGCCAGCAGTCCCTTATATAGCAATCAGCCCCAGCATTTT
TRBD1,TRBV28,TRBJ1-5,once,CASSLYPGGWWQPQHF,TGTGCCAGCAGTTTATATCCAGGGGGCTGGTGGCAGCCCCAGCATTTT
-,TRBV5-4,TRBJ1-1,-,CASSLADSWAEAFF,TGTGCCAGCAGCTTGGCCGACAGTTGGGCTGAAGCTTTCTTT
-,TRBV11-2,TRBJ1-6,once,CASRVLGAEESPLHF,TGTGCCAGCAGAGTCTTGGGGGCAGAAGAGTCACCCCTCCACTTT
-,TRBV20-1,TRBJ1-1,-,CSAPEVTEAFF,TGCAGTGCCCCAGAGGTAACTGAAGCTTTCTTT
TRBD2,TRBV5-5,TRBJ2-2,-,CASSLEPGGPKGGELFF,TGTGCCAGCAGCTTGGAACCGGGAGGGCCCAAGGGCGGGGAGCTGTTTTTT
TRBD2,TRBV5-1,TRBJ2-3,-,CASSPGTSGGAVDTQYF,TGCGCCAGCAGCCCGGGGACTAGCGGGGGGGCTGTAGATACGCAGTATTTT
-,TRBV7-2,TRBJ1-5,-,CASSSYDSSRGYFNQPQHF,TGTGCCAGCAGCTCCTACGACAGCTCCAGGGGATACTTCAATCAGCCCCAGCATTTT
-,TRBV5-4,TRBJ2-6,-,CASSPSVGRANVLTF,TGTGCCAGCAGCCCTAGCGTGGGGAGGGCCAACGTCCTGACTTTC
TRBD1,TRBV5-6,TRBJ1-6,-,CASSERQGDNSPLHF,TGTGCCAGCAGCGAAAGACAGGGTGACAATTCACCCCTCCACTTT
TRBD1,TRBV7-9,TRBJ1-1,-,CASSEGQGSNTEAFF,TGTGCCAGCAGCGAGGGACAGGGAAGTAACACTGAAGCTTTCTTT
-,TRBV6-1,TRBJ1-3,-,CASSESIAGNTIYF,TGTGCCAGCAGTGAGAGCATAGCTGGAAACACCATATATTTT
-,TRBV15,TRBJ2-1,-,CATSSTNHNEQFF,TGTGCCACCAGCTCCACTAACCACAATGAGCAGTTCTTC
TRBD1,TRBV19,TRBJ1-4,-,CASSIPRDRGREKLFF,TGTGCCAGTAGTATACCCCGAGACAGGGGGCGAGAAAAACTGTTTTTT
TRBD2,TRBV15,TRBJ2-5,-,CATSILAGGPLETQYF,TGTGCCACCTCGATTTTAGCGGGAGGGCCTTTAGAGACCCAGTACTTC
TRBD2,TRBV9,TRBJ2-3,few,CASSAAPSGGANTQYF,TGTGCCAGCAGCGCTGCGCCGAGCGGGGGGGCGAATACGCAGTATTTT
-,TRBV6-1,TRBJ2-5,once,CASSENGAGETQYF,TGTGCCAGCAGTGAAAACGGGGCGGGGGAGACCCAGTACTTC
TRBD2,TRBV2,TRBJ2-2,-,CASSGLAVTNTGELFF,TGTGCCAGCAGTGGACTAGCGGTGACGAACACCGGGGAGCTGTTTTTT
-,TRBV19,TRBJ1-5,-,CASSRAGQPQHF,TGTGCCAGTAGTAGGGCGGGTCAACCCCAGCATTTT
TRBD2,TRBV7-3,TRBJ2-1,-,CASSLIPTSGRENEQFF,TGTGCCAGCAGCTTAATCCCGACTAGCGGGAGGGAGAATGAGCAGTTCTTC
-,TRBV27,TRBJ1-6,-,CASSTGLLGSPLHF,TGTGCCAGCAGTACGGGACTCCTCGGGTCACCCCTCCACTTT
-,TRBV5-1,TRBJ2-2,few,CASSFVGPITGELFF,TGCGCCAGCAGCTTCGTGGGGCCAATCACCGGGGAGCTGTTTTTT
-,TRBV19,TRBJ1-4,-,CASGEGLAEKLFF,TGTGCCAGCGGGGAGGGGCTGGCTGAAAAACTGTTTTTT